A selection of T cell receptor beta chains follows, all from one sample in a study of T cell changes during pregnancy in multiple sclerosis. Assay: immunoSEQ multiplex PCR; the TCRdb copy retains only in-frame clones and omits some. The table lists 90,000 or so clones, 91% of them singletons. Sequencing used peripheral blood, obtained in the first trimester of pregnancy. The receptors come from a female donor in good health, enrolled as a control in a pregnancy study. The CDR3 runs from the conserved cysteine through the conserved F or W. The D gene is left open where the match is weak. A row's size may be missing; if present it is once, few, many or a size class.

TRBV7-2	.	TRBJ2-3	14	.	TGTGCCAGCAGCTTTGGGGGGGGGCCAGATACGCAGTATTTT	CASSFGGGPDTQYF
TRBV30	.	TRBJ1-2	12	.	TGTGCCTGGAGTACGGGTCGGTATGGCTACACCTTC	CAWSTGRYGYTF
TRBV7-3	TRBD1	TRBJ1-1	14	.	TGTGCCAGCAGCCCAGGGGGCGCCTGGGGAGAAGCTTTCTTT	CASSPGGAWGEAFF
TRBV29-1	.	TRBJ1-3	14	.	TGCAGCGTTGTGGGGGGGAGGTCTGGAAACACCATATATTTT	CSVVGGRSGNTIYF
TRBV7-6	.	TRBJ2-5	16	.	TGTGCCAGCAGCTTAGCCCTGACTAGATTCCAAGAGACCCAGTACTTC	CASSLALTRFQETQYF
TRBV28	TRBD1	TRBJ2-7	15	once	TGTGCCAGCAGGCCAACCGGGACAGGTCTCTACGAGCAGTACTTC	CASRPTGTGLYEQYF
TRBV4-3	TRBD1	TRBJ1-6	17	.	TGCGCCAGCAGCCAAGACGTACCGGGACAGGGTAATTCACCCCTCCACTTT	CASSQDVPGQGNSPLHF
TRBV30	.	TRBJ2-2	11	once	TGTGCCTGGGGGGGCCTCGGGGAGCTGTTTTTT	CAWGGLGELFF
TRBV7-8	.	TRBJ2-1	11	.	TGTGCCAGCAGCTCCGAGGGAGAGCAGTTCTTC	CASSSEGEQFF
TRBV7-9	TRBD1	TRBJ2-7	15	.	TGTGCCAGCAGCAGTATATCAGGGGGATCCTACGAGCAGTACTTC	CASSSISGGSYEQYF
TRBV7-9	.	TRBJ2-5	17	once	TGTGCCAGCAGCTGGGGATTTGGGGGCCTGACGGGGGAGACCCAGTACTTC	CASSWGFGGLTGETQYF
TRBV19	.	TRBJ1-5	13	.	TGTGCCAGTAGACAGGGTATAAATCAGCCCCAGCATTTT	CASRQGINQPQHF
TRBV6-1	.	TRBJ1-2	14	.	TGTGCCAGCAACCCGGCGACAGCTAACTATGGCTACACCTTC	CASNPATANYGYTF
TRBV7-2	TRBD1	TRBJ1-5	15	.	TGTGCCAGCAGCTTAGGGGACAGTAGCAATCAGCCCCAGCATTTT	CASSLGDSSNQPQHF
TRBV18	TRBD1	TRBJ2-7	14	.	TGTGCCAGCTCAAAGACAGGGGGCCAATACGAGCAGTACTTC	CASSKTGGQYEQYF
TRBV28	.	TRBJ1-5	15	.	TGTGCCAGCAGTTTAATCCTACGGAGTTTTCAGCCCCAGCATTTT	CASSLILRSFQPQHF
TRBV4-3	TRBD2	TRBJ2-3	17	once	TGCGCCAGCAGCCAGCTGACTAGCGGCCAAGGGGGGGATACGCAGTATTTT	CASSQLTSGQGGDTQYF
TRBV6-5	TRBD1	TRBJ1-5	14	.	TGTGCCAGCAGTCGCGACAGGGTTCGTCAGCCCCAGCATTTT	CASSRDRVRQPQHF
TRBV13	TRBD1	TRBJ2-4	15	.	TGTGCCAGCAGCACCCAGGGGGCGACCAAAAACATTCAGTACTTC	CASSTQGATKNIQYF
TRBV7-8	TRBD1	TRBJ1-5	18	once	TGTGCCAGCAGCTTATTGTGGACAGGTGGTTCCCTTTCTCAGCCCCAGCATTTT	CASSLLWTGGSLSQPQHF
TRBV19	TRBD2	TRBJ2-1	18	.	TGTGCCAGTAGTATAGACGGGACTAGCGGTAGCTCCTACAATGAGCAGTTCTTC	CASSIDGTSGSSYNEQFF
TRBV27	.	TRBJ1-6	14	once	TGTGCCAGCAGCGCAGGACAGAAAAATTCACCCCTCCACTTT	CASSAGQKNSPLHF
TRBV18	.	TRBJ1-4	13	.	TGTGCCAGCTCTCCTCGGGATGGTGAAAAACTGTTTTTT	CASSPRDGEKLFF
TRBV6-6	.	TRBJ1-1	13	.	TGTGCCAGCAGTTACATGGGGAGCCCTGAAGCTTTCTTT	CASSYMGSPEAFF
TRBV7-3	.	TRBJ2-7	16	.	TGTGCCAGCAGCCCCACGCCCGGCCCGGGGGTCCACGAGCAGTACTTC	CASSPTPGPGVHEQYF
TRBV7-2	.	TRBJ2-3	14	.	TGTGCCAGCAGCTTAGGAGGGTACACAGATACGCAGTATTTT	CASSLGGYTDTQYF
TRBV5-6	TRBD2	TRBJ2-1	16	.	TGTGCCAGCAGCTCGGTCCGGGGGGGGCCGGTTAATGAGCAGTTCTTC	CASSSVRGGPVNEQFF
TRBV7-2	TRBD2	TRBJ2-7	17	.	TGTGCCAGCAGCTTAGTACCCCTAGCGGGGGGTTTTTACGAGCAGTACTTC	CASSLVPLAGGFYEQYF
TRBV6-4	TRBD2	TRBJ2-1	16	.	TGTGCCAGCAGTCCAGCCGGGACTAGCGGGGGAAATGAGCAGTTCTTC	CASSPAGTSGGNEQFF
TRBV7-9	TRBD1	TRBJ1-6	14	.	TGTGCCAGCAGCCCCGGACAGGGAGAATCACCCCTCCACTTT	CASSPGQGESPLHF
TRBV30	.	TRBJ2-5	13	.	TGTGCCTGGAGTAGCAACGGGGTAAAGACCCAGTACTTC	CAWSSNGVKTQYF
TRBV28	TRBD1	TRBJ1-2	14	.	TGTGCCAGCAGGTACCCGGGACAGATCTATGGCTACACCTTC	CASRYPGQIYGYTF
TRBV9	.	TRBJ2-1	16	.	TGTGCCAGCAGCGTAGAATGGGCGGGGAGTTACAATGAGCAGTTCTTC	CASSVEWAGSYNEQFF
TRBV19	.	TRBJ1-3	14	.	TGTGCCAGTAGAGCCCCGGGGTCTGGAAACACCATATATTTT	CASRAPGSGNTIYF
TRBV7-2	.	TRBJ1-5	15	.	TGTGCCAGCAGCCAACTGGGCCTTAGCAATCAGCCCCAGCATTTT	CASSQLGLSNQPQHF
TRBV5-4	TRBD1	TRBJ1-4	15	.	TGTGCCAGCAGCTTGGGAGGGGGCGCGGGTGAAAAACTGTTTTTT	CASSLGGGAGEKLFF
TRBV7-2	TRBD2	TRBJ2-3	15	once	TGTGCCAGCAGGGGACTAGCGGGGCGCACAGATACGCAGTATTTT	CASRGLAGRTDTQYF
TRBV4-3	TRBD1	TRBJ1-2	16	.	TGCGCCAGCAGCCCCGGACCGGGACAGGGTGACTATGGCTACACCTTC	CASSPGPGQGDYGYTF
TRBV7-2	.	TRBJ1-5	15	.	TGTGCCAGCAGCTTAAGTGGGCAGAAATTGCAGCCCCAGCATTTT	CASSLSGQKLQPQHF
TRBV7-2	.	TRBJ1-2	14	.	TGTGCCAGCAGCTTAGGCACAGCTTCGCATGGCTACACCTTC	CASSLGTASHGYTF
TRBV5-5	.	TRBJ2-7	12	.	TGTGCCAGCAGCTTCACAGGGTACGAGCAGTACTTC	CASSFTGYEQYF
TRBV5-4	TRBD2	TRBJ2-1	13	.	TGTGCCAGCAGCGTTGTGGGGGGGGGTGAGCAGTTCTTC	CASSVVGGGEQFF
TRBV4-1	TRBD1	TRBJ1-4	16	.	TGCGCCAGCAGCCAACGGACAGGGACAACTAATGAAAAACTGTTTTTT	CASSQRTGTTNEKLFF
TRBV19	.	TRBJ1-1	15	.	TGTGCCAGTAGTTCGTCACAGGTCCGGGTCACTGAAGCTTTCTTT	CASSSSQVRVTEAFF
TRBV14	TRBD1	TRBJ2-7	13	.	TGTGCCAGCAAAGAGACAGGGGGGCTCGAGCAGTACTTC	CASKETGGLEQYF
TRBV11-2	TRBD2	TRBJ2-1	15	.	TGTGCCAGCAGCCCCTTAGCGGGGACCTACAATGAGCAGTTCTTC	CASSPLAGTYNEQFF
TRBV6-5	.	TRBJ2-5	12	.	TGTGCCAGCAAAGGGCAGGGCGAGACCCAGTACTTC	CASKGQGETQYF
TRBV7-2	.	TRBJ1-3	15	.	TGTGCCAGCAGCTCCCGTCTGACAGTTGGAAACACCATATATTTT	CASSSRLTVGNTIYF
TRBV4-3	.	TRBJ2-2	16	.	TGCGCCAGCAGCCAAAGCGGGGCAGGGGACACCGGGGAGCTGTTTTTT	CASSQSGAGDTGELFF
TRBV19	.	TRBJ2-2	16	once	TGTGCCAGTAGTATAGATTCAGGGGCGAACACCGGGGAGCTGTTTTTT	CASSIDSGANTGELFF
TRBV5-6	.	TRBJ1-2	14	.	TGTGCCAGCAGCTTGGTCGCGCGCGAATATGGCTACACCTTC	CASSLVAREYGYTF
TRBV18	.	TRBJ1-2	13	.	TGTGCCAGCTCACCAAGGAGGGCGGAGGGCTACACCTTC	CASSPRRAEGYTF
TRBV11-2	TRBD1	TRBJ1-1	15	.	TGTGCCAGCAGCTCGCAGGGGGCACAGGGCACTGAAGCTTTCTTT	CASSSQGAQGTEAFF